These 32 T cell receptor beta chains share one sample of origin, sequenced in a study of naive and memory T cell subsets. TCR cDNA received a 3' ligated oligonucleotide that carried a UMI. The SP2 primer and nested alpha and beta constant region primers amplified ligated cDNA in four rounds. TCRdb re-derived calls from the 5' RACE reads in MiXCR, one entry per CDR3 protein. The sample lists approximately 32,000 distinct CDR3 sequences, approximately 15% occurring once. The receptors were sampled from a female donor in good health.

This clonotype has ten or more counts. The genes are TRBV20-1 and TRBJ2-7; 9 positions agree with TRBD2. V lost 4 bases to trimming and J lost 2 bases; unmatched junction nucleotides: 12. This CDR3 has 16 residues. Germline loops: CDR1 DFQATT, CDR2 SNEGSKA (reference sequence). CDR3 sequence reads: CSAIIARGGGAYEQYF. CDR3 DNA sequence: TGCAGTGCTATAATTGCTAGGGGCGGGGGGGCCTACGAGCAGTACTTC.

This clonotype was counted between two and nine times. The chain employs TRBV4-2 and TRBJ2-2; TRBD1 or TRBD2 may be the D gene (5 bases each). With 8 bases removed from V and 0 bases from J, the gap between germline ends came to 10 bases. Germline CDR1 is LGHNA and CDR2 is YNFKEQ. The CDR3 spans 14 residues. In DNA form, the CDR3 reads TGTGCCAGCCGGGACGTTACGAACACCGGGGAGCTGTTTTTT. It codes for CASRDVTNTGELFF.

In this sample, this clonotype turned up many times. This chain links TRBV6-6 with TRBJ1-2; 8 bases fit TRBD1. Germline V gene lookup returns CDR1 MNHNY and CDR2 SVGAGI (reference sequence). The CDR3 length is 13 residues. The trim removed 5 bases at V and 3 bases at J, leaving 2 bases unmatched. DNA for the CDR3: TGTGCCAGCAGTCCGACAGGGGACTATGGCTACACCTTC. It encodes CASSPTGDYGYTF.

The rearrangement uses TRBV5-1 and TRBJ2-3; 12 nucleotides agree with TRBD1. This CDR3 contains 17 residues. Germline loops: CDR1 SGHRS, CDR2 YFSETQ. V dropped 5 bases and J dropped 0; count of bases not matched to a gene: 7. The CDR3 here is CASRQPGQGASTDTQYF. Written as DNA, the CDR3 is TGCGCCAGCAGGCAACCGGGACAGGGGGCTAGCACAGATACGCAGTATTTT.

This clonotype has ten or more counts. The CDR3: CASSGTSRETQYF. Here the CDR3 DNA reads TGCGCCAGCAGCGGCACCAGCCGGGAGACCCAGTACTTC. The chain links TRBV5-1 to TRBJ2-5; unclear D gene. The CDR3 runs 13 residues. V dropped 4 bases and J dropped 5 bases, with 12 bases sitting between them. Germline CDR1 reads SGHRS; CDR2 reads YFSETQ.

This clonotype was picked up many times. This chain joins TRBV20-1 and TRBJ1-5; the D gene is possibly TRBD1 (6 bases). Germline V gene sequence: CDR1 DFQATT, CDR2 SNEGSKA (reference sequence). The CDR3 contains 14 residues. The V and J ends lost 5 bases and 5 bases respectively, with 16 bases between them. The CDR3 nucleotides are TGCAGTGCTTCGACAGGTACCAGACATCAGCCCCAGCATTTT. Its protein is CSASTGTRHQPQHF.

The chain employs TRBV5-1 and TRBJ2-7, with 7 bases that match TRBD1. The ends lost 4 bases at V and 2 bases at J; junction bases unmatched: 6. From germline, CDR1 is SGHRS and CDR2 YFSETQ. The CDR3 covers 14 residues. CDR3 DNA sequence: TGCGCCAGCAGCCTGACAGGGAAAACCTACGAGCAGTACTTC. Protein: CASSLTGKTYEQYF.

A word on this clonotype: A clone one base away is much larger, so this may be a read error. V gene TRBV20-1 combines with J gene TRBJ2-7, with D maybe TRBD2 (7 bases). Trimming cost V 7 bases and J 6 bases, with 19 bases left between them. This CDR3 has 13 amino acids. Germline V lookup: CDR1 DFQATT, CDR2 SNEGSKA (reference sequence). The CDR3 loop is CSVRRGGSREQYF. Here the CDR3 DNA reads TGCAGTGTCAGGAGGGGGGGCTCGCGCGAGCAGTACTTC.

This clonotype was seen many times. An end of the junction does not agree with germline; a read error may underlie this. This chain connects TRBV29-1 to TRBJ2-2; 9 nucleotides match TRBD1. This CDR3 region has 15 residues. The germline V gene encodes CDR1 SQVTM and CDR2 ANQGSEA. The CDR3 nucleotides read TGCAGCGCAAAACAGGGGGCTCTAAACACCGGGGAGCTGATTTTT. Residues: CSAKQGALNTGELIF.

There are many counts of this clonotype. V and J are TRBV20-1 and TRBJ1-1; D is unclear. The CDR3 consists of 13 residues. V shed 5 bases and J shed 4 bases, with 14 bases lying between them. Germline V gives CDR1 DFQATT, CDR2 SNEGSKA (reference sequence). CDR3 sequence: CSAVTSLGTEAFF. DNA of the CDR3: TGCAGTGCTGTGACCTCCTTGGGCACTGAAGCTTTCTTT.

A few counts support this clonotype. The chain combines TRBV12-3 or TRBV12-4 with TRBJ2-1; D remains unclear. Trimming left V 4 bases short and J 6 bases short, with 7 bases between. The CDR3 contains 12 residues. The CDR3 bases are TGTGCCAGCAGTTCCAGACCCAATGAGCAGTTCTTC. Protein: CASSSRPNEQFF.

The chain joins TRBV27 to TRBJ1-2, with D uncertain. V dropped 0 bases and J dropped 1 base, with 9 bases sitting between them. From germline, CDR1 is MNHEY and CDR2 SMNVEV (reference sequence). The length of the CDR3 is 15 residues. The CDR3 DNA is TGTGCCAGCAGTTTATCATGGCAGGATAACTATGGCTACACCTTC. This sequence encodes CASSLSWQDNYGYTF.

The chain's CDR3 is CASSLEPRGLAVRYF. CDR3 DNA: TGTGCCAGCAGCTTAGAACCGCGGGGACTAGCGGTGCGGTACTTC. V usage is TRBV7-2 and J usage is TRBJ2-7; 11 nucleotides line up with TRBD2. Germline values: CDR1 SGHTA, CDR2 FQGNSA. V lost 1 base and J lost 12; bases outside the gene matches: 11. The CDR3 consists of 15 residues.

By proportion, this clonotype is medium-sized. The chain links TRBV7-2 to TRBJ2-5; D uncertain. V gave up 1 base and J gave up 2 bases, with 14 bases separating them. CDR1 and CDR2 from the germline V gene are SGHTA and FQGNSA. There are 16 residues in the CDR3. The CDR3 sequence is CASSLESGGTQETQYF. The CDR3 DNA reads as TGTGCCAGCAGCTTAGAGTCCGGCGGTACACAAGAGACCCAGTACTTC.

This chain uses TRBV7-9 with TRBJ2-1; 9 positions agree with TRBD2. Germline V lookup: CDR1 SEHNR, CDR2 FQNEAQ (reference sequence). This CDR3 comprises 15 residues. Unmatched junction bases numbered 8, after V lost 3 bases and J lost 8 bases. The CDR3 sequence is CASSLAGGAGDEQFF. The CDR3 DNA reads as TGTGCCAGCAGCTTGGCGGGGGGGGCCGGGGATGAGCAGTTCTTC.

This clonotype was found many times. V and J are TRBV29-1 and TRBJ1-3, with D hard to call. The CDR3 runs to 13 residues. Germline V gene sequence: CDR1 SQVTM, CDR2 ANQGSEA. V lost 5 bases and J lost 0, with 8 bases in between. CDR3 nucleotide sequence: TGCAGCGTTCGGACCGACTCTGGAAACACCATATATTTT. This translates into CSVRTDSGNTIYF.

This clonotype was found many times. DNA for the CDR3: TGCAGCGTTGGAGACCCCCAAGAGACCCAGTACTTC. Its protein product is CSVGDPQETQYF. This chain uses TRBV29-1 with TRBJ2-5; D ambiguous. CDR3 length equals 12 residues. Per germline, CDR1 SQVTM and CDR2 ANQGSEA. V was cut by 4 bases and J by 1 base, with 7 bases left in between.

This clonotype was recorded a few times. The V call is TRBV4-1, the J call TRBJ1-1; D gene unclear. Germline loops: CDR1 MGHRA, CDR2 YSYEKL. V was pared by 0 bases and J by 5 bases, with 10 bases between. CDR3 length: 14 amino acids. In nucleotides, the CDR3 is TGCGCCAGCAGCCAAGAGGCGGAAAGGACTGAAGCTTTCTTT. Translating it yields CASSQEAERTEAFF.

This clonotype qualifies as medium-sized (0.01 to 0.1%). The chain couples TRBV29-1 to TRBJ2-5; D gene ambiguous. The V end lost 3 bases, the J end lost 2 bases, and 7 bases lay between the germline ends. The germline gives CDR1 SQVTM, CDR2 ANQGSEA. The CDR3 spans 12 residues. In DNA, the CDR3 is TGCAGCGTTGAGGCACAGCAAGAGACCCAGTACTTC. The encoded protein is CSVEAQQETQYF.

This clonotype was recorded at least ten times. One end of the junction is discordant with germline, which a read error may explain. The V call is TRBV19, the J call TRBJ1-2, with 9 bases fitting TRBD1. The length of the CDR3 is 15 residues. Germline CDR1 reads LNHDA; CDR2 reads SQIVND (reference sequence). The DNA for the CDR3 is TGTGCCAGTAGCATAGGGCTACAGGGGGCAAGTGGCTACACCTTC. It encodes CASSIGLQGASGYTF. The entire variable domain, with the rest obtained from reference TRBV19 and TRBJ1-2, is as follows: DGGITQSPKYLFRKEGQNVTLSCEQNLNHDAMYWYRQDPGQGLRLIYYSQIVNDFQKGDIAEGYSVSREKKESFPLTVTSAQKNPTAFYLCASSIGLQGASGYTFGSGTRLTVV.

The chain joins TRBV10-3 to TRBJ2-1; D is uncertain. Trimming cost V 7 bases and J 12 bases, with 19 bases left between them. The germline V gene has CDR1 ENHRY and CDR2 SYGVKD. The CDR3 covers 13 residues. The CDR3 region has the DNA TGTGCCATCAATGTTAAAAGTGAGCAATCGCAGTTCTTC. This encodes CAINVKSEQSQFF.

V usage is TRBV12-5 and J usage is TRBJ1-6, with D tentatively TRBD1 (5 bases). The length of the CDR3 is 14 residues. Trimming removed 3 bases at V and 7 bases at J, with 10 bases between. The germline CDR1 and CDR2 sequences are LGHNT and FRNRAP. CDR3 nucleotide sequence: TGTGCTAGTGGTTTTGGTCAGGGCAATTCACCCCTCCACTTT. The encoded protein is CASGFGQGNSPLHF.

The chain has TRBV15 and TRBJ2-5; no clear D. The CDR3 is made up of 17 amino acids. V was cut by 3 bases and J by 0 bases, with 17 bases left in between. The germline CDR1 and CDR2 sequences are LNHNV and YYDKDF (reference sequence). CDR3 in DNA: TGTGCCACCAGCAGGGTCGTGGGCCGATGGTACCAAGAGACCCAGTACTTC. The encoded protein is CATSRVVGRWYQETQYF.

The chain uses TRBV7-9 and TRBJ1-1; TRBD1 matches 9 bases. Germline CDR1 and CDR2: SEHNR and FQNEAQ (reference sequence). The junction had 11 bases not matched to a gene; V was cut back by 5 bases and J by 1 base. The CDR3 has 17 amino acids. The CDR3 spells CASSPQGQGGRNTEAFF. Here the CDR3 DNA reads TGTGCCAGCAGCCCCCAGGGACAGGGAGGTCGGAACACTGAAGCTTTCTTT. The complete variable domain, with remaining parts taken from reference TRBV7-9 and TRBJ1-1, reads DTGVSQNPRHKITKRGQNVTFRCDPISEHNRLYWYRQTLGQGPEFLTYFQNEAQLEKSRLLSDRFSAERPKGSFSTLEIQRTEQGDSAMYLCASSPQGQGGRNTEAFFGQGTRLTVV.

This clonotype was seen a handful of times. This chain uses TRBV5-1 with TRBJ1-1, with unresolved D. Germline V CDR1 and CDR2: SGHRS, YFSETQ. The CDR3 spans 12 residues. Deletions cut 0 bases from V and 5 bases from J, with 5 bases between. The CDR3 nucleotides are TGCGCCAGCAGCTTGGGTTGGACTGAAGCTTTCTTT. It is translated as CASSLGWTEAFF.

Points on this clonotype: A much larger clone is a single base away; this may be a read error. This chain links TRBV20-1 with TRBJ2-7; TRBD1 or TRBD2 may be the D gene (6 bases each). There are 14 residues in the CDR3. From germline, CDR1 is DFQATT and CDR2 SNEGSKA (reference sequence). Trimming left V 3 bases short and J 0 bases short, with 12 bases between. CDR3 DNA: TGCAGTGCTAGGGAACAGGGAGGCTCCTACGAGCAGTACTTC. Translating gives CSAREQGGSYEQYF.

Sample share makes this clonotype medium-sized. V gene TRBV20-1 combines with J gene TRBJ2-7; 7 bases are a match to TRBD2. This CDR3 is built from 14 residues. Germline-derived CDR1 and CDR2 are DFQATT and SNEGSKA (reference sequence). With V trimmed by 1 base and J by 4 bases, 7 bases remained unmatched. The CDR3 DNA reads TGCAGTGCTAGAGCGACTAGCCATGAATACGAGCAGTACTTC. Translating it yields CSARATSHEYEQYF.

The sample holds a few counts of this clonotype. A read error may explain this, as a much larger clone is one base away. The chain carries TRBV6-1 and TRBJ1-5, with TRBD1 as a possible D gene (6 bases). Trimming cost V 3 bases and J 4 bases, with 7 bases left between them. This CDR3 contains 13 residues. CDR1 MNHNS and CDR2 SASEGT come from the germline V gene. The CDR3: CASSDRGNQPQHF. CDR3 sequence (DNA): TGTGCCAGCAGTGACAGGGGTAATCAGCCCCAGCATTTT.

Ten or more counts support this clonotype. CDR3 sequence: CSAMTGGNQPQHF. The CDR3 DNA reads TGCAGTGCCATGACAGGGGGCAATCAGCCCCAGCATTTT. The rearrangement uses TRBV20-1 and TRBJ1-5; 8 bases agree with TRBD1. Trimming took 6 bases from V and 2 from J; bases not matched to a gene: 3. The CDR3 sequence is 13 residues long. Looked up from germline, CDR1 is DFQATT and CDR2 is SNEGSKA (reference sequence).

The gene calls are TRBV5-1 and TRBJ1-1; the D gene is possibly TRBD1 (5 bases). The germline CDR1 and CDR2 sequences are SGHRS and YFSETQ. Between the trimmed V and J ends, which lost 6 bases and 1 base, there was a span of 19 bases. This CDR3 has 16 amino acids. The DNA of the CDR3 is TGCGCCAGCACCCTGACTCCCGGGACTCAGAACACTGAAGCTTTCTTT. This gives the protein CASTLTPGTQNTEAFF.

This clonotype came up many times. CDR3 sequence: CSAFFGVGQPQHF. In DNA, the CDR3 is TGCAGCGCGTTCTTTGGTGTCGGGCAGCCCCAGCATTTT. The genes are TRBV29-1 and TRBJ1-5; D unresolved. There are 13 residues in the CDR3. CDR1 and CDR2 (germline): SQVTM, ANQGSEA. V lost 7 bases to trimming and J lost 7 bases, with 17 bases between them.

This chain joins TRBV29-1 and TRBJ2-5; no firm D call. Germline CDR1 and CDR2: SQVTM and ANQGSEA. V gave up 5 bases and J gave up 6 bases, with 10 bases separating them. This CDR3 comprises 11 residues. CDR3 sequence (DNA): TGCAGCGTTTTCGTCGCGAAGACCCAGTACTTC. It yields the protein CSVFVAKTQYF.